The rows below give T cell receptor beta chains drawn from one sample of a study of shared clonotypes between healthy human individuals. Only in-frame clones appear in the TCRdb table, and some are missing; sequencing was by immunoSEQ multiplex PCR. The sample comprises a few hundred thousand clones, 65% of which are singletons, and around 10% rests with the top ten. The sample was memory CD4+ T cells sorted from blood. The receptors stem from a man younger than 40 in good health. Both conserved end residues are part of each CDR3. The D gene is left open where the match is weak. Some rows mark clone size as missing; the rest say once, few, many or name a class of expanded clone.

D gene,clone size,V gene,J gene,CDR3 DNA,CDR3 protein
TRBD2,-,TRBV6-4,TRBJ2-3,TGTGCCAGCAGTGTCCGGGAGGCAGATACGCAGTATTTT,CASSVREADTQYF
-,-,TRBV5-4,TRBJ1-2,TGTGCCACAACCTGGGGACACAGTAACTATGGCTACACCTTC,CATTWGHSNYGYTF
TRBD2,-,TRBV15,TRBJ2-1,TGTGCCACCAGCAGAGAGGGTTCGTGGCTAGCGGGAGGCAATGAGCAGTTCTTC,CATSREGSWLAGGNEQFF
-,-,TRBV2,TRBJ1-1,TGTGCCAGCAGGGGGGAGGGGGGAGGTGGCACTGAAGCTTTCTTT,CASRGEGGGGTEAFF
-,-,TRBV19,TRBJ2-3,TGTGCCAGTAGTATAGGGCTGGTTAGCACAGATACGCAGTATTTT,CASSIGLVSTDTQYF
TRBD1,-,TRBV28,TRBJ2-7,TGTGCCAGCAGCATAAGGGGACAGTCAGGAAGGGGGCAGTACTTC,CASSIRGQSGRGQYF
-,few,TRBV5-1,TRBJ2-2,TGCGCCAGCAGTCCCGACGGGGCGAACACCGGGGAGCTGTTTTTT,CASSPDGANTGELFF
TRBD2,-,TRBV27,TRBJ2-2,TGTGCCAGCAGTTTTAGCGGGAGAAGTGGCGGGGAGCTGTTTTTT,CASSFSGRSGGELFF
TRBD2,few,TRBV19,TRBJ2-7,TGTGCCAGTAGTATAGGGGGACTAGCGGCCTACGAGCAGTACTTC,CASSIGGLAAYEQYF
-,-,TRBV19,TRBJ1-2,TGTGCCAGTAGGCACCGGGGAGAGGGGCTGATCTCTGGCTACACCTTC,CASRHRGEGLISGYTF
TRBD2,-,TRBV4-1,TRBJ2-3,TGCGCCAGCAGCCCCCAGCGGGAGTTTGCGGATACGCAGTATTTT,CASSPQREFADTQYF
-,-,TRBV28,TRBJ1-1,TGTGCCAGCAGTTTAGTGGGCGGATTGAACACTGAAGCTTTCTTT,CASSLVGGLNTEAFF
-,-,TRBV6-6,TRBJ2-1,TGTGCCAGCAGATTACTCGGTGAGCAGTTCTTC,CASRLLGEQFF
TRBD2,-,TRBV27,TRBJ2-5,TGTGCCAGCAGTTCATCGCGGGAGGGGACCCAGTACTTC,CASSSSREGTQYF
-,few,TRBV5-1,TRBJ1-2,TGCGCCAGCAGCTTGCGGTCAGGGCACGGCTACACCTTC,CASSLRSGHGYTF
-,-,TRBV5-4,TRBJ1-5,TGTGCCAGCAGCTTGGATGGCAGGAGCAATCAGCCCCAGCATTTT,CASSLDGRSNQPQHF
-,few,TRBV5-1,TRBJ2-5,TGCGCCAGCAGCCCTAATGCAGGGGTGGTTGAGGAGACCCAGTACTTC,CASSPNAGVVEETQYF
-,once,TRBV30,TRBJ2-4,TGTGCCTGGAGGGACGAGAGCATTCAGTACTTC,CAWRDESIQYF